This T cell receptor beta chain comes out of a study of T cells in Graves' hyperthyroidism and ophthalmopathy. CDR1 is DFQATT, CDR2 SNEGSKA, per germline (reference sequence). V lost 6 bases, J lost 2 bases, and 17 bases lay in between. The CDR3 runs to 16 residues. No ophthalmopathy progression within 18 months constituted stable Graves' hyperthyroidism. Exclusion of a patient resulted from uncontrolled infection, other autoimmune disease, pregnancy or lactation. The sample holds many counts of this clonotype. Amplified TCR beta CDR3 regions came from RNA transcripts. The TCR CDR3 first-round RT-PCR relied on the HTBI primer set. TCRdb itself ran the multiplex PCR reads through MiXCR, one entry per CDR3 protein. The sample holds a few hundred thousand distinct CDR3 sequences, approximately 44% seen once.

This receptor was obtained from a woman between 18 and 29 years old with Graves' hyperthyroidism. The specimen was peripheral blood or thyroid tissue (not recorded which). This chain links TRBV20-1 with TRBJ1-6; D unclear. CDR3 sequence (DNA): TGCAGTGCCGGAATCGGCAGTGGGCCCTATAATTCACCCCTCCACTTT. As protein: CSAGIGSGPYNSPLHF.